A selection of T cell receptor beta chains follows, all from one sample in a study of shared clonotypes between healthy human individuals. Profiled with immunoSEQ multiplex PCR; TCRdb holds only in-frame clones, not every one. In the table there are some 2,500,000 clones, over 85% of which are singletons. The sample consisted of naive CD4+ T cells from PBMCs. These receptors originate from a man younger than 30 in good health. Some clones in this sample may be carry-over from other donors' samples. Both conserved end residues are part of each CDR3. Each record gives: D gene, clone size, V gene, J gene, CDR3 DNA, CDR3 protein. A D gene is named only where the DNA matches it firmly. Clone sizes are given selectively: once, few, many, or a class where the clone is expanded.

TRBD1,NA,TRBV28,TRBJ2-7,TGTGCCAGCAGGCGCCAGGGGGCGATGGACGAGCAGTACTTC,CASRRQGAMDEQYF
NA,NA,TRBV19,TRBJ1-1,TGTGCCAGTACCCCCCTCTTCACAGGAGGTACTGAAGCTTTCTTT,CASTPLFTGGTEAFF
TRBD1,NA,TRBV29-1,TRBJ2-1,TGCAGCGTCGGACAGGGAATACAGCAGTTCTTC,CSVGQGIQQFF
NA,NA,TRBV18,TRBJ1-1,TGTGCCAGCTCACCACTCCAGGGGAGCAACACTGAAGCTTTCTTT,CASSPLQGSNTEAFF
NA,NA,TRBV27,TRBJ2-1,TGTGCCAGCAGTTTGATGGCAACCTACAATGAGCAGTTCTTC,CASSLMATYNEQFF
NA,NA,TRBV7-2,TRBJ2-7,TGTGCCAGCACCCCAGGGACTGTGAGAACCTACGAGCAGTACTTC,CASTPGTVRTYEQYF
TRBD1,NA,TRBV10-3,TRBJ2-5,TGTGCCATCAGTCCGACAGGGGGTCAAGAGACCCAGTACTTC,CAISPTGGQETQYF
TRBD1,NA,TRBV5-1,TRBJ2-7,TGCGCCAGCAGCTTAGGGACAGGGCTTTACGAGCAGTACTTC,CASSLGTGLYEQYF
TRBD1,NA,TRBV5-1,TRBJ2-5,TGCGCCAGCAGACAGAGGACAGGGGGCGAAGAGACCCAGTACTTC,CASRQRTGGEETQYF
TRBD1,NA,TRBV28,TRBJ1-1,TGTGCCAGCAGTTTATGGGGGACAGGGGACACTGAAGCTTTCTTT,CASSLWGTGDTEAFF
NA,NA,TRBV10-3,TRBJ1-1,TGTGCCATCAGGGGTCAGGGTTTGATAACTGAAGCTTTCTTT,CAIRGQGLITEAFF
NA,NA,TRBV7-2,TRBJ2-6,TGTGCCAGCAGCCCTATATTCGGTGGGGCCAACGTCCTGACTTTC,CASSPIFGGANVLTF
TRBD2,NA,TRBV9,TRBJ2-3,TGTGCCAGCACCGGGACTAGCGGGAGCCCCACAGATACGCAGTATTTT,CASTGTSGSPTDTQYF
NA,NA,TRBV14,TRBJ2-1,TGTGCCAGCACCCCCACCGGGGGCATCTCCTACAATGAGCAGTTCTTC,CASTPTGGISYNEQFF
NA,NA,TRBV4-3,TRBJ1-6,TGCGCCAGCAGGGCGGGGGGATCACCCCTCCACTTT,CASRAGGSPLHF
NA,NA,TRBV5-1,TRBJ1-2,TGCGCCAGCAGCTCAACAGAGTCCTATGGCTACACCTTC,CASSSTESYGYTF
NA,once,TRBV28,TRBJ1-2,TGTGCCAGCAGTTTGCGGGACTATGGCTACACCTTC,CASSLRDYGYTF
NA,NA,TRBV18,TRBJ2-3,TGTGCCAGCTCACCGGTTTCTCCTAGCACAGATACGCAGTATTTT,CASSPVSPSTDTQYF
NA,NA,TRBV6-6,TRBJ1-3,TGTGCCAGCAGTTTCTCCTCCGGTTCTGGAAACACCATATATTTT,CASSFSSGSGNTIYF
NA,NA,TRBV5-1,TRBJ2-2,TGCGCCAGCAGCTCCCCAACAGGAAGGAACACCGGGGAGCTGTTTTTT,CASSSPTGRNTGELFF
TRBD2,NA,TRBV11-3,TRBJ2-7,TGTGCCAGCAGCTTAGGAGGTAGCGGGAGACGCGAGCAGTACTTC,CASSLGGSGRREQYF
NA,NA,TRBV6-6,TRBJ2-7,TGTGCCAGCAGGGACTCCTACGAGCAGTACTTC,CASRDSYEQYF
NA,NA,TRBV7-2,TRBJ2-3,TGTGCCAGCAGCTTAGGTACGGGAGTGGATACGCAGTATTTT,CASSLGTGVDTQYF
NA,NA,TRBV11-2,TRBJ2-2,TGTGCCAGCAGCTTAAGCGCGAACACCGGGGAGCTGTTTTTT,CASSLSANTGELFF
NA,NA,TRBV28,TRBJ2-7,TGTGCCAGCAGACTACACGGCTACGAGCAGTACTTC,CASRLHGYEQYF
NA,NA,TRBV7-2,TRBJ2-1,TGTGCCAGCAGCCTCACAGGGTTAAATGAGCAGTTCTTC,CASSLTGLNEQFF
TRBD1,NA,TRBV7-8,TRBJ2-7,TGTGCCAGCAGCCCGCGACGGGACAGGCCCTACGAGCAGTACTTC,CASSPRRDRPYEQYF
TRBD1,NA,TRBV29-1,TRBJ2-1,TGCAGCGGGGACAGGGGAGTCAATGAGCAGTTCTTC,CSGDRGVNEQFF
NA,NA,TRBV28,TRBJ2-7,TGTGCCAGCAGTCCCGGGACTCTGCGGGAGCAGTACTTC,CASSPGTLREQYF
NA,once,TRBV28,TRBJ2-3,TGTGCCAGCAGTTTGAGAAGCACAGATACGCAGTATTTT,CASSLRSTDTQYF
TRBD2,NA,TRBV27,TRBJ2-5,TGTGCCAGCAGTTTATCACTAGCGGGGGCGCTCGGCCAGGAGACCCAGTACTTC,CASSLSLAGALGQETQYF
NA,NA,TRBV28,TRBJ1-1,TGTGCCAGCAGCCCGGTGGGCAGGCCGAACACTGAAGCTTTCTTT,CASSPVGRPNTEAFF
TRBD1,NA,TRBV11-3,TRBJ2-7,TGTGCCAGCAGCTCCCAGGGACAGGGGAACGAGCAGTACTTC,CASSSQGQGNEQYF
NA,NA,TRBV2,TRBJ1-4,TGTGCCAGCGGCTACGGGGGCAGGCCGGATGAAAAACTGTTTTTT,CASGYGGRPDEKLFF
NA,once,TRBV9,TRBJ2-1,TGTGCCAGCAGCCCCGGGCCCGACTCCTACAATGAGCAGTTCTTC,CASSPGPDSYNEQFF
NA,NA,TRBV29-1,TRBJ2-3,TGCAGCGTTGATTCCAGGACGCCCAGCACAGATACGCAGTATTTT,CSVDSRTPSTDTQYF
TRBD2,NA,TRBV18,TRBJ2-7,TGTGCCAGCTCACCAGGGCTAGCGGGAGTTTCCTACGAGCAGTACTTC,CASSPGLAGVSYEQYF
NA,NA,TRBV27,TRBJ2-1,TGTGCCAGCAGATGGGATCGGACTTCGAACTACAATGAGCAGTTCTTC,CASRWDRTSNYNEQFF
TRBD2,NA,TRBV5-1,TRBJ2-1,TGCGCCAGCAGCTTGGTTCCTATGGGGAGCGGGGCTGAGCAGTTCTTC,CASSLVPMGSGAEQFF
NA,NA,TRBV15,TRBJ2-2,TGTGCCACCAGTAGCCGCGGGCCCGGGGAGCTGTTTTTT,CATSSRGPGELFF
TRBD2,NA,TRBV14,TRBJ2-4,TGTGCCAGCAGCCAACCGGGGACTAGCGGGAGAAACATTCAGTACTTC,CASSQPGTSGRNIQYF
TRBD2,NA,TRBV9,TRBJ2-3,TGTGCCAGCAGCGGAGGGACTAGCGGGAGATATACGCAGTATTTT,CASSGGTSGRYTQYF
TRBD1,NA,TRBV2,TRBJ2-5,TGTGCCAGCGCTAGGGGACAGGAGGAGACCCAGTACTTC,CASARGQEETQYF
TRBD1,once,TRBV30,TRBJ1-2,TGTGCCTGGAGTGTACACAGGGGGGGAGACTATGGCTACACCTTC,CAWSVHRGGDYGYTF
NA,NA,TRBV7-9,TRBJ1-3,TGTGCCAGCAGCCCTAATTCTGGAAACACCATATATTTT,CASSPNSGNTIYF
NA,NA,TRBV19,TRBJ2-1,TGTGCCAGTAATCAGGGCCTAAGCTCCTACAATGAGCAGTTCTTC,CASNQGLSSYNEQFF
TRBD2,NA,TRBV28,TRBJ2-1,TGTGCCAGCAGTTCCTCGGGACTAGCGGGAGGGTACAATGAGCAGTTCTTC,CASSSSGLAGGYNEQFF
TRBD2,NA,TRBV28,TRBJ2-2,TGTGCCAGCAGTCCCGGGACTAGCGGGAGTTGGAACACCGGGGAGCTGTTTTTT,CASSPGTSGSWNTGELFF